Many counts were recorded for the clone carrying this T cell receptor beta chain. The data belong to a study of molecular identifiers for immune sequencing clone quantification. Study overall: Replicates split RNA from roughly 20,000 or 100,000 naive CD8 cells five ways, and the researchers sequenced four portions.

The naive CD8 libraries originated from between 20,000 and 1,000,000 sorted cells and drew on 10%, 30% or 50% RNA. The germline V gene has CDR1 SQVTM and CDR2 ANQGSEA. The trim removed 3 bases at V and 2 bases at J, leaving 9 bases unmatched. The CDR3 has 15 residues. With listed TCR primers and previously described methods, bulk TCR libraries were prepared. TCRdb redid the calling of the PCR reads with MiXCR, one entry per CDR3 protein. The top ten hold less than 10% of the sample, which has over 85,000 distinct CDR3 sequences, 30% to 35% seen once. The chain recombines TRBV29-1 with TRBJ2-5; TRBD1 matches 7 bases. This TCR was recovered from a human donor in good health. Some libraries in this study had Jurkat cell RNA spiked in. The sequencing input was naive CD8+ T cells from blood, with Jurkat cell RNA spiked in. Noted subset: FACS-sorted CD8+CD4-CCR7+CD45RA+ naive T cells. This chain's CDR3 is CSVDGRTGLQETQYF. Written as DNA, the CDR3 is TGCAGCGTTGACGGAAGGACAGGCTTACAAGAGACCCAGTACTTC.